The clone carrying this T cell receptor (beta chain) was seen ten or more times. The data derive from a study of patients and donors after allogeneic stem cell transplantation. TCRdb recomputed calls from the RT-PCR reads with MiXCR, one row per CDR3 protein. The data contain tens of thousands of distinct CDR3 sequences, 5% of them seen just once; the ten biggest clones take up about 3%. The CDR3 extends over 20 amino acids. V lost 0 bases to trimming and J lost 7 bases; unmatched junction nucleotides: 20. Germline CDR1 and CDR2: ENHRY and SYGVKD. Material: blood, either unsorted or a sorted T cell fraction (not recorded which). This receptor was identified in a human donor who was either an allogeneic HSCT recipient or a stem cell or donor lymphocyte infusion donor (not recorded which). It is not recorded whose cells these are; they may come from a transplant donor. V usage is TRBV10-3 and J usage is TRBJ2-1; TRBD2 matches 8 bases. CDR3 loop: CAISESVFALRSGSRNEQFF. CDR3 in DNA: TGTGCCATCAGTGAGTCCGTATTCGCCCTTCGGAGCGGGAGTAGGAATGAGCAGTTCTTC.